This T cell receptor (beta chain) was retrieved from a study of cytomegalovirus exposure and HLA in healthy donors. Both 60 Vbeta primers and 13 Jbeta primers went into the PCR. The data were produced by immunoSEQ multiplex PCR, yet TCRdb's version contains in-frame clones alone and is incomplete. The sample records 150,000 to 200,000 clones, 70% to 80% being singletons. The CDR3 covers 13 residues. Germline V gives CDR1 MNHEY, CDR2 SVGAGI. V dropped 10 bases and J dropped 8; count of bases not matched to a gene: 9. The gene calls are TRBV6-5 and TRBJ1-2; 11 bases match TRBD1. The receptor's source is a woman in her twenties or thirties in good health and CMV-seropositive. The sequenced sample was PBMCs. CDR3 DNA sequence: TGTGCCATCAAGCACAGGACAGGGGGCGGCTACACCTTC. Translating it yields CAIKHRTGGGYTF.